This T cell receptor (beta chain) was recorded in a study of OX40 agonist ivuxolimab in advanced cancers. Study in general: Patients in dose escalation had liver, melanoma, kidney or head and neck cancers. Eligibility rules accepted prior anti-PD-1, anti-PD-L1 or anti-CTLA-4 therapy, and under 45% had some. Study results and caveats: Clonal expansion was among the lowest in partial responders at 0.1-3.0 mg/kg, especially CD8+.

A note on this clone: The antigen is undetermined.

Some clones are missing from TCRdb's copy, which holds only in-frame ones; the method was immunoSEQ multiplex PCR. The sample contains roughly 67,000 clones, 88% of which appear only once. Specimen: CD4+ or CD8+ T cells sorted from blood, collected in a trial of the OX40 agonist ivuxolimab. The TCR originated in an adult with an advanced solid tumor such as melanoma, head and neck, liver or kidney cancer.

CDR3 sequence: CASSQLSGQGTTDTQYF. CDR3 coding DNA: TGTGCCAGCTCACAGCTTTCGGGACAGGGGACCACAGATACGCAGTATTTT. The V gene is TRBV18, the J gene TRBJ2-3, with 10 bases lining up with TRBD1. V shed 4 bases, J shed 2 bases, and the junction held 9 bases outside the gene matches. This CDR3 spans 17 amino acids. Germline lookup yields CDR1 KGHSH and CDR2 LQKENI.